These 8 T cell receptor beta chains originate from one sample sequenced in a study of blood T cell repertoires in COVID-19. The method was immunoSEQ multiplex PCR; TCRdb's version includes in-frame clones alone and lacks a portion of them. The profile shows approximately 46,000 clones, more than 65% of them singletons. The sample taken for sequencing was peripheral blood. The receptors were sampled from a man aged 80 or over with acute or convalescent COVID-19.

There are a few counts of this clone. The rearrangement links TRBV24-1 to TRBJ2-6, with D maybe TRBD1 (6 bases). Germline CDR1 KGHDR, CDR2 SFDVKD. The V and J ends lost 3 bases and 0 bases respectively, with 11 bases between them. The CDR3 has 17 amino acids. The CDR3 spells CATSDPGHYSGANVLTF. The CDR3 DNA follows: TGTGCCACCAGTGATCCGGGACACTACTCTGGGGCCAACGTCCTGACTTTC.

This chain uses TRBV5-1 with TRBJ2-6; perhaps TRBD1 as D (5 bases). This CDR3 has 15 amino acids. The V gene's germline CDR1 is SGHRS and CDR2 YFSETQ. Trimming removed 4 bases from V and 4 bases from J, with 12 bases in between. The CDR3 nucleotides read TGCGCCAGCAGCGTGACAGTCCAGGGGGCCAACGTCCTGACTTTC. It codes for CASSVTVQGANVLTF.

V usage is TRBV28 and J usage is TRBJ1-2; perhaps TRBD1 as D (5 bases). The V and J ends lost 4 bases and 4 bases respectively, with 19 bases between them. Per the germline V gene, CDR1 is MDHEN and CDR2 is SYDVKM. This CDR3 spans 16 amino acids. The CDR3 reads CASSSQGRAFGYGYTF. In DNA, the CDR3 is TGTGCCAGCAGTTCTCAGGGCCGGGCCTTTGGCTATGGCTACACCTTC.

The sample holds one count of this clone. This chain connects TRBV24-1 to TRBJ1-6, with 7 positions matching TRBD1. CDR1 is KGHDR, CDR2 SFDVKD, per germline. The J segment lost 0 bases and the V segment lost 3 bases, leaving 4 bases of the junction unmatched. The CDR3 consists of 17 residues. The CDR3 nucleotides are TGTGCCACCAGTGATAAGACAGGGAGCTCCTATAATTCACCCCTCCACTTT. Translation gives CATSDKTGSSYNSPLHF.

This clone appeared a few times. Other DNA sequences from this sample encode an identical CDR3 as well. The chain links TRBV19 to TRBJ1-5; 11 bases line up with TRBD1. Trimming took 4 bases from V and 2 from J; bases not matched to a gene: 4. The CDR3 consists of 16 residues. Germline CDR1 is LNHDA and CDR2 is SQIVND (reference sequence). CDR3 nucleotides: TGTGCCAGTAGTAGAGGGGGACAGGGGGGCAATCAGCCCCAGCATTTT. Residues: CASSRGGQGGNQPQHF.

The rearrangement uses TRBV18 and TRBJ2-7, with 8 bases fitting TRBD1. Losses at the gene ends were 5 bases for V and 0 bases for J; bases not matched to a gene: 3. This CDR3 region has 14 residues. CDR1 KGHSH and CDR2 LQKENI come from the germline V gene. The CDR3 sequence is CASSRDRSSYEQYF. The CDR3, as DNA: TGTGCCAGCTCAAGGGACAGGAGCTCCTACGAGCAGTACTTC.

This chain connects TRBV7-8 to TRBJ2-3, with 12 bases that match TRBD2. Germline trimming cut 11 bases from V and 2 bases from J; bases unmatched to any gene: 8. Per germline, CDR1 SGHVS and CDR2 FQNEAQ. There are 15 residues in the CDR3. This CDR3 is CAGSSGRVNTDTQYF. For the CDR3, the DNA is TGTGCCGGCTCTAGCGGGAGGGTAAACACAGATACGCAGTATTTT. The whole variable domain, filled in from reference TRBV7-8 and TRBJ2-3, reads GAGVSQSPRYKVAKRGQDVALRCDPISGHVSLFWYQQALGQGPEFLTYFQNEAQLDKSGLPSDRFFAERPEGSVSTLKIQRTQQEDSAVYLCAGSSGRVNTDTQYFGPGTRLTVL.

The CDR3 sequence is CASSDAVTDTQYF. The CDR3, as DNA: TGCGCCAGCAGTGATGCAGTCACAGATACGCAGTATTTT. The chain recombines TRBV10-1 with TRBJ2-3, with no clear D. Trimming took 3 bases from V and 2 from J, leaving 6 bases between them. Germline loops: CDR1 WNHNN, CDR2 SYGVQD (reference sequence). The CDR3 consists of 13 residues.